A selection of T cell receptor beta chains follows, all from one sample in a study of T cell responses to AZD1222 COVID-19 vaccine. TCRdb's copy holds only in-frame clones and misses some; the assay was immunoSEQ multiplex PCR. The table lists around 100,000 clones, about four fifths of them singletons. The sample consisted of peripheral blood, taken on day 0 of AZD1222 vaccination. All receptors derive from an adult in good health. Each CDR3 is given with its conserved first and last residue. A D gene is named only where the DNA matches it firmly. Part of the rows lack a size; the others show once, few, many or a class for expanded clones.

clone_size: -; d_call: -; v_call: TRBV7-2; j_call: TRBJ1-2; cdr3_nt: TGTGCCAGCAGCTTGGGACATTTAGATGGCTACACCTTC; cdr3_aa: CASSLGHLDGYTF
clone_size: -; d_call: -; v_call: TRBV12-3/TRBV12-4; j_call: TRBJ1-4; cdr3_nt: TGTGCCAGCAGTTTTGGCGGTAAACTGTTTTTT; cdr3_aa: CASSFGGKLFF
clone_size: -; d_call: TRBD1; v_call: TRBV12-3/TRBV12-4; j_call: TRBJ1-4; cdr3_nt: TGTGCCAGCAGCCCAGGACAGGGGCAAAAACTGTTTTTT; cdr3_aa: CASSPGQGQKLFF
clone_size: once; d_call: TRBD1; v_call: TRBV7-2; j_call: TRBJ1-5; cdr3_nt: TGTGCCAGCAGCACGGGGACAGGGCGAAGCAATCAGCCCCAGCATTTT; cdr3_aa: CASSTGTGRSNQPQHF
clone_size: -; d_call: -; v_call: TRBV5-1; j_call: TRBJ2-7; cdr3_nt: TGCGCCAGCAGCTTGGCCGCGGGGGCGCGGGGTAGCGAGCAGTACTTC; cdr3_aa: CASSLAAGARGSEQYF
clone_size: -; d_call: TRBD1; v_call: TRBV5-1; j_call: TRBJ1-4; cdr3_nt: TGCGCCAGCAGCCCGGGACAGGGAACTAATGAAAAACTGTTTTTT; cdr3_aa: CASSPGQGTNEKLFF
clone_size: -; d_call: -; v_call: TRBV27; j_call: TRBJ1-4; cdr3_nt: TGTGCCAGCAGCCGACAAGCAACTAATGAAAAACTGTTTTTT; cdr3_aa: CASSRQATNEKLFF
clone_size: -; d_call: -; v_call: TRBV5-5; j_call: TRBJ1-1; cdr3_nt: TGTGCCAGCAGCCCGGACTACGGGGCTTTCTTT; cdr3_aa: CASSPDYGAFF
clone_size: -; d_call: -; v_call: TRBV6-1; j_call: TRBJ1-1; cdr3_nt: TGTGCCAGCAGTGACGGGCGGTTGAACACTGAAGCTTTCTTT; cdr3_aa: CASSDGRLNTEAFF
clone_size: -; d_call: -; v_call: TRBV5-4; j_call: TRBJ1-1; cdr3_nt: TGTGCCAGCAGCGCAGCCGGGACAGAAGCTTTCTTT; cdr3_aa: CASSAAGTEAFF
clone_size: -; d_call: TRBD1; v_call: TRBV24-1; j_call: TRBJ1-2; cdr3_nt: TGTGCCACCAGTGACCCGGGACAGGGGGAAGGCTACACCTTC; cdr3_aa: CATSDPGQGEGYTF
clone_size: -; d_call: TRBD1; v_call: TRBV10-3; j_call: TRBJ1-1; cdr3_nt: TGTGCCATCAGAGAAATCCAGGGGGCAAGCACTGAAGCTTTCTTT; cdr3_aa: CAIREIQGASTEAFF
clone_size: once; d_call: -; v_call: TRBV27; j_call: TRBJ2-2; cdr3_nt: TGTGCCAGCAGCCTGAGCCCGAACACCGGGGAGCTGTTTTTT; cdr3_aa: CASSLSPNTGELFF
clone_size: -; d_call: -; v_call: TRBV11-3; j_call: TRBJ2-2; cdr3_nt: TGTGCCAGCAGCTTGATGGCGGGATTGATGTTTTTT; cdr3_aa: CASSLMAGLMFF
clone_size: -; d_call: -; v_call: TRBV15; j_call: TRBJ1-1; cdr3_nt: TGTGCCACCAGCAGCGACCGAACTGAAGCTTTCTTT; cdr3_aa: CATSSDRTEAFF
clone_size: -; d_call: -; v_call: TRBV27; j_call: TRBJ2-5; cdr3_nt: TGTGCCAGCAGTTCCGAGCGGAAAAGGGCTAAAGAGACCCAGTACTTC; cdr3_aa: CASSSERKRAKETQYF
clone_size: once; d_call: -; v_call: TRBV5-1; j_call: TRBJ1-2; cdr3_nt: TGCGCCAGCAGCGCCGGGGGGGCTCTCTATGGCTACACCTTC; cdr3_aa: CASSAGGALYGYTF
clone_size: once; d_call: TRBD1; v_call: TRBV6-5; j_call: TRBJ2-2; cdr3_nt: TGTGCCAGCAGACAGGGGGCGGGCACCGGGGAGCTGTTTTTT; cdr3_aa: CASRQGAGTGELFF
clone_size: -; d_call: -; v_call: TRBV9; j_call: TRBJ2-7; cdr3_nt: TGTGCCAGCAGCGTAGGAGAGGGTTCAGTGGGCGAGCAGTACTTC; cdr3_aa: CASSVGEGSVGEQYF
clone_size: -; d_call: -; v_call: TRBV19; j_call: TRBJ2-5; cdr3_nt: TGTGCCAGTAGTACGCCCCTCGGTAGGGAGACCCAGTACTTC; cdr3_aa: CASSTPLGRETQYF
clone_size: -; d_call: TRBD1; v_call: TRBV6-5; j_call: TRBJ1-1; cdr3_nt: TGTGCCAGCAGTTACCGGGACAGGGTCCCTGAAGCTTTCTTT; cdr3_aa: CASSYRDRVPEAFF
clone_size: -; d_call: -; v_call: TRBV19; j_call: TRBJ1-1; cdr3_nt: TGTGCCAGTAGTATGGGGGCCTGGAACACTGAAGCTTTCTTT; cdr3_aa: CASSMGAWNTEAFF
clone_size: -; d_call: -; v_call: TRBV30; j_call: TRBJ1-1; cdr3_nt: TGTGCCTTCCGGGGGAGCCAGGGAACTGAAGCTTTCTTT; cdr3_aa: CAFRGSQGTEAFF
clone_size: -; d_call: TRBD2; v_call: TRBV19; j_call: TRBJ2-4; cdr3_nt: TGTGCCAGTACCCCCCAAGCCGGGGGGACCATTCAGTACTTC; cdr3_aa: CASTPQAGGTIQYF
clone_size: -; d_call: -; v_call: TRBV11-2; j_call: TRBJ2-7; cdr3_nt: TGTGCCAGCAGCCCCCGCCAGGAAAACTACGAGCAGTACTTC; cdr3_aa: CASSPRQENYEQYF
clone_size: -; d_call: -; v_call: TRBV7-2; j_call: TRBJ1-5; cdr3_nt: TGTGCCAGCAGCGCGGACGGTAATCAGCCCCAGCATTTT; cdr3_aa: CASSADGNQPQHF
clone_size: -; d_call: TRBD1; v_call: TRBV6-5; j_call: TRBJ2-5; cdr3_nt: TGTGCCAGCCTTCGTACAGGGGGCTGGGAGACCCAGTACTTC; cdr3_aa: CASLRTGGWETQYF
clone_size: -; d_call: TRBD2; v_call: TRBV2; j_call: TRBJ2-1; cdr3_nt: TGTGCCAGCAGTGTAGTAGCGGGAGGACGGAATGAGCAGTTCTTC; cdr3_aa: CASSVVAGGRNEQFF
clone_size: -; d_call: -; v_call: TRBV5-1; j_call: TRBJ2-3; cdr3_nt: TGCGCCAGCATCAAGGCGGGCGGGGATAGCACAGATACGCAGTATTTT; cdr3_aa: CASIKAGGDSTDTQYF
clone_size: -; d_call: -; v_call: TRBV6-2/TRBV6-3; j_call: TRBJ1-5; cdr3_nt: TGTGCCAGCAGTATATCAGGACTAACTTTGAATCAGCCCCAGCATTTT; cdr3_aa: CASSISGLTLNQPQHF
clone_size: -; d_call: -; v_call: TRBV29-1; j_call: TRBJ1-5; cdr3_nt: TGCAGCGTTGAAGCAGGGAGCAATCAGCCCCAGCATTTT; cdr3_aa: CSVEAGSNQPQHF
clone_size: few; d_call: -; v_call: TRBV11-3; j_call: TRBJ1-1; cdr3_nt: TGTGCCAGCAGCTTAGGACAACAGGGGAACACTGAAGCTTTCTTT; cdr3_aa: CASSLGQQGNTEAFF
clone_size: many; d_call: -; v_call: TRBV12-3/TRBV12-4; j_call: TRBJ1-2; cdr3_nt: TGTGCCAGCAGTTTAAGCCCCTCTGGCTACACCTTC; cdr3_aa: CASSLSPSGYTF
clone_size: -; d_call: -; v_call: TRBV7-2; j_call: TRBJ1-5; cdr3_nt: TGTGCCAGCAGCGAAAAGCCGTCGGCGAATCAGCCCCAGCATTTT; cdr3_aa: CASSEKPSANQPQHF
clone_size: few; d_call: -; v_call: TRBV6-5; j_call: TRBJ2-1; cdr3_nt: TGTGCCAGCAGTTCCCAGGGGCAGTTCTTC; cdr3_aa: CASSSQGQFF
clone_size: once; d_call: TRBD1; v_call: TRBV28; j_call: TRBJ2-3; cdr3_nt: TGTGCCAGCAGTCCGCCGGACAGGAGAAAAAAAGACACGCAGTATTTT; cdr3_aa: CASSPPDRRKKDTQYF
clone_size: -; d_call: TRBD1; v_call: TRBV28; j_call: TRBJ1-2; cdr3_nt: TGTGCCAGCAGCCAGAACGGACAGGGAAACTATGGCTACACCTTC; cdr3_aa: CASSQNGQGNYGYTF
clone_size: -; d_call: TRBD2; v_call: TRBV5-1; j_call: TRBJ2-5; cdr3_nt: TGCGCCAGCAGCCTGGGACTAGCGGGGGGAGAGACCCAGTACTTC; cdr3_aa: CASSLGLAGGETQYF
clone_size: medium-sized; d_call: -; v_call: TRBV6-2/TRBV6-3; j_call: TRBJ1-5; cdr3_nt: TGTGCCAGCAGTTACGGGGAATTAGGCGATCAGCCCCAGCATTTT; cdr3_aa: CASSYGELGDQPQHF
clone_size: many; d_call: TRBD2; v_call: TRBV7-2; j_call: TRBJ2-1; cdr3_nt: TGTGCCAGCAGCCCACGGACTAGCGGGGACAATGAGCAGTTCTTC; cdr3_aa: CASSPRTSGDNEQFF
clone_size: -; d_call: -; v_call: TRBV28; j_call: TRBJ2-5; cdr3_nt: TGTGCCAGCAGTTTCAACCCTCCACGAAGAGAGACCCAGTACTTC; cdr3_aa: CASSFNPPRRETQYF
clone_size: -; d_call: TRBD1; v_call: TRBV4-2; j_call: TRBJ1-2; cdr3_nt: TGTGCCAGCAGCCAAGGGGACAGTAACTATGGCTACACCTTC; cdr3_aa: CASSQGDSNYGYTF
clone_size: -; d_call: -; v_call: TRBV12-5; j_call: TRBJ1-1; cdr3_nt: TGTGCTAGCTCCGGGACAATGAACACTGAAGCTTTCTTT; cdr3_aa: CASSGTMNTEAFF
clone_size: -; d_call: -; v_call: TRBV5-1; j_call: TRBJ2-5; cdr3_nt: TGCGCCAGCAGCTTTAAAGAGACCCAGTACTTC; cdr3_aa: CASSFKETQYF
clone_size: -; d_call: -; v_call: TRBV6-1; j_call: TRBJ1-2; cdr3_nt: TGTGCCAGCAGTGAAGGGACAACTGTCTATGGCTACACCTTC; cdr3_aa: CASSEGTTVYGYTF
clone_size: -; d_call: -; v_call: TRBV19; j_call: TRBJ1-2; cdr3_nt: TGTGCCAGTAGCCGACTAGAGGGCTGGAACTATGGCTACACCTTC; cdr3_aa: CASSRLEGWNYGYTF
clone_size: -; d_call: TRBD1; v_call: TRBV18; j_call: TRBJ1-5; cdr3_nt: TGTGCCAGCTCACCAGGGACAGGGAATCAGCCCCAGCATTTT; cdr3_aa: CASSPGTGNQPQHF
clone_size: -; d_call: TRBD1; v_call: TRBV19; j_call: TRBJ1-2; cdr3_nt: TGTGCCAGTAGTATAGTCCAGGGGGCTAATGATGGCTACACCTTC; cdr3_aa: CASSIVQGANDGYTF
clone_size: -; d_call: -; v_call: TRBV7-2; j_call: TRBJ1-2; cdr3_nt: TGTGCCAGCAGCAACCACAGAAACTATGGCTACACCTTC; cdr3_aa: CASSNHRNYGYTF
clone_size: few; d_call: -; v_call: TRBV4-3; j_call: TRBJ1-5; cdr3_nt: TGCGCCAGCAGCCAAGCGGTAGGTAATCAGCCCCAGCATTTT; cdr3_aa: CASSQAVGNQPQHF
clone_size: -; d_call: TRBD1; v_call: TRBV5-6; j_call: TRBJ2-3; cdr3_nt: TGTGCCAGCAGCCTGCCGGGACAGGGGGCAGATACGCAGTATTTT; cdr3_aa: CASSLPGQGADTQYF
clone_size: few; d_call: -; v_call: TRBV7-2; j_call: TRBJ2-5; cdr3_nt: TGTGCCAGCAGCTTAGAACGAGGAGGGGCCCAGTACTTC; cdr3_aa: CASSLERGGAQYF
clone_size: -; d_call: TRBD1; v_call: TRBV19; j_call: TRBJ2-5; cdr3_nt: TGTGCCAGGGTCCCAGGGGGCGAGACCCAGTACTTC; cdr3_aa: CARVPGGETQYF
clone_size: -; d_call: -; v_call: TRBV9; j_call: TRBJ2-1; cdr3_nt: TGTGCCAGCAACCGAGAGAATATCTACAATGAGCAGTTCTTC; cdr3_aa: CASNRENIYNEQFF
clone_size: few; d_call: -; v_call: TRBV19; j_call: TRBJ2-2; cdr3_nt: TGTGCCAGTAGTATATCTACACCCACCGGGGAGCTGTTTTTT; cdr3_aa: CASSISTPTGELFF
clone_size: -; d_call: -; v_call: TRBV10-3; j_call: TRBJ1-1; cdr3_nt: TGTGCCATCAGTGAGGATACAGGGACCACTGAAGCTTTCTTT; cdr3_aa: CAISEDTGTTEAFF